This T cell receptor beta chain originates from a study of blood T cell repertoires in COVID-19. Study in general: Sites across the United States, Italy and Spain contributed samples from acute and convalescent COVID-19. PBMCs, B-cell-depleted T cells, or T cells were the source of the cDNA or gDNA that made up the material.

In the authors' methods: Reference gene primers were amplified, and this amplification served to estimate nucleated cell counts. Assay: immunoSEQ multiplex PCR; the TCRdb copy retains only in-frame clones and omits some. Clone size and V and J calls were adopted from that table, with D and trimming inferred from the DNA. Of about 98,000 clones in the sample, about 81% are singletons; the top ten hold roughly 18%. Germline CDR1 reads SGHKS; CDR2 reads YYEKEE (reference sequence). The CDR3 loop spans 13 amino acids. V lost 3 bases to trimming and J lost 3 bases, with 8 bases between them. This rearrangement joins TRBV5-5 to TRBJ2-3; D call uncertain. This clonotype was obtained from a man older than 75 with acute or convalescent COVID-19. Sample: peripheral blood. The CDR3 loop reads CASSSAGTDTQYF. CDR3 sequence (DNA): TGTGCCAGCAGCTCCGCCGGGACAGATACGCAGTATTTT.